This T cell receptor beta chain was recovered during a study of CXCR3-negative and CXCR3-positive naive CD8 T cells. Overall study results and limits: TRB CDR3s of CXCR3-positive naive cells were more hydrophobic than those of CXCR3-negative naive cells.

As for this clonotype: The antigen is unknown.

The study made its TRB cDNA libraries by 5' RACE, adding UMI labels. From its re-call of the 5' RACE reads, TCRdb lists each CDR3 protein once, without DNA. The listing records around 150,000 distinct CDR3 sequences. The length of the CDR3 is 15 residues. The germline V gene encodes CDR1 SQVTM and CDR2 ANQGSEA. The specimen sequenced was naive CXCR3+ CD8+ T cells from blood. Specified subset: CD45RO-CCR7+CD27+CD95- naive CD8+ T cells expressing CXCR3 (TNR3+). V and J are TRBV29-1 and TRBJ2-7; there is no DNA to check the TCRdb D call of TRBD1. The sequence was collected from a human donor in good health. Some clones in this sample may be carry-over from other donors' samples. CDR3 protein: CSAQIRTQLSYEQYF.